Each of the 22 T cell receptor beta chains below was sequenced from the same sample in a study of blood T cell repertoires in COVID-19. Libraries were prepared by immunoSEQ multiplex PCR; TCRdb keeps only in-frame clonotypes and omits some of them. The sample holds some 300,000 clones, about nine tenths seen once. The specimen sequenced was PBMCs or T cells enriched from blood (not recorded which). These receptors all stem from a man aged 25-45 years who had recovered from COVID-19.

The CDR3 DNA reads TGTGCCAGCAGCTTAGATGTGCGGGGGGACCTGAACACCGGGGAGCTGTTTTTT. It translates to CASSLDVRGDLNTGELFF. V gene TRBV11-3 combines with J gene TRBJ2-2, with 8 bases fitting TRBD2. The germline V gene has CDR1 SGHNT and CDR2 YENEEA. The CDR3 covers 18 residues. The ends lost 0 bases at V and 1 base at J; junction bases unmatched: 7.

The V and J genes are TRBV6-5 and TRBJ2-1; TRBD1 aligns across 12 bases. CDR1 is MNHEY and CDR2 is SVGAGI in the germline V gene. The CDR3 runs 16 residues. The trim removed 4 bases at V and 10 bases at J, leaving 11 bases unmatched. CDR3 coding DNA: TGTGCCAGCAGTTCCCACCGGGACAGGGGGCAAAGAGAGCAGTTCTTC. Protein product: CASSSHRDRGQREQFF.

This sequence joins TRBV5-1 and TRBJ2-6, with 10 bases fitting TRBD1. The length of the CDR3 is 17 residues. Germline V gene sequence: CDR1 SGHRS, CDR2 YFSETQ. The ends lost 9 bases at V and 0 bases at J; junction bases unmatched: 9. In DNA, the CDR3 is TGCGCCACTCCGACAGGGGGCAGCCGCTCTGGGGCCAACGTCCTGACTTTC. Its translation: CATPTGGSRSGANVLTF.

The chain links TRBV5-1 to TRBJ2-5; unclear D gene. The ends were cut back, 4 bases at V and 2 bases at J, with 9 bases in the middle. The CDR3 consists of 13 residues. Germline CDR1 and CDR2: SGHRS and YFSETQ. CDR3 residues: CASSPHLQETQYF. Written as DNA, the CDR3 is TGCGCCAGCAGCCCACACCTTCAAGAGACCCAGTACTTC.

Ten or more counts support this clone. This chain joins TRBV2 and TRBJ1-5; 8 nucleotides line up with TRBD1. CDR1 SNHLY and CDR2 FYNNEI come from the germline V gene. This CDR3 region has 14 residues. V shed 6 bases, J shed 2 bases, and the junction held 3 bases outside the gene matches. The CDR3 spells CASSPDRGNQPQHF. CDR3 in DNA: TGTGCCAGCAGCCCGGACAGGGGCAATCAGCCCCAGCATTTT.

V and J are TRBV11-3 and TRBJ2-7; D might be TRBD2 (6 bases). This CDR3 is built from 13 residues. V shed 3 bases and J shed 3 bases, with 9 bases lying between them. The germline V gene encodes CDR1 SGHNT and CDR2 YENEEA. This CDR3 is CASSFSGSYEQYF. The CDR3 bases are TGTGCCAGCAGCTTTTCCGGGAGCTACGAGCAGTACTTC.

This rearrangement joins TRBV6-1 to TRBJ2-3, with 10 bases fitting TRBD1. This CDR3 region has 16 residues. Per the germline V gene, CDR1 is MNHNS and CDR2 is SASEGT. Trimming cost V 3 bases and J 2 bases; bases outside gene matches: 5. The CDR3 here is CASSEGQGTITDTQYF. Here the CDR3 DNA reads TGTGCCAGCAGTGAGGGACAGGGGACGATCACAGATACGCAGTATTTT.

Written as DNA, the CDR3 is TGCAGCGTTGAACAGAGGGGGGGAGGCTACAATGAGCAGTTCTTC. Residues: CSVEQRGGGYNEQFF. The chain has TRBV29-1 and TRBJ2-1; a possible D gene is TRBD2 (7 bases). Trimming cost V 2 bases and J 3 bases, with 14 bases left between them. The CDR3 has 15 residues. Germline CDR1 is SQVTM and CDR2 is ANQGSEA.

This chain uses TRBV24-1 with TRBJ1-5; D unclear. V was cut by 5 bases and J by 4 bases, with 8 bases left in between. Germline CDR1 is KGHDR and CDR2 is SFDVKD. The CDR3 spans 13 residues. CDR3 coding DNA: TGTGCCACCAGTGCTCTCGGGAATCAGCCCCAGCATTTT. This gives the protein CATSALGNQPQHF.

The chain is built from TRBV3-1 (or the pseudogene TRBV3-2) and TRBJ2-5; 7 bases line up with TRBD2. CDR3 length: 17 residues. Germline CDR1 and CDR2: LGHDT and YNNKEL (reference sequence). Germline trimming cut 1 base from V and 5 bases from J; bases unmatched to any gene: 13. CDR3 DNA sequence: TGTGCCAGCAGCCAAGCTCCTCCGGCGGGAGATCTCGAGACCCAGTACTTC. Translated, it gives CASSQAPPAGDLETQYF.

This clone has only one observation. One end of the junction varies from germline; a read error may be responsible. The chain carries TRBV4-1 and TRBJ1-6; no clear D gene. Germline V gives CDR1 MGHRA, CDR2 YSYEKL. The CDR3 extends over 12 amino acids. The CDR3 coding sequence is TGCGCCAGCAGCTCCAATAATTCACCCCTCCACTTT. Translation gives CASSSNNSPLHF.

The rearrangement links TRBV5-4 to TRBJ2-3, with 9 nucleotides matching TRBD2. The CDR3 totals 16 residues. The germline gives CDR1 SGHNT, CDR2 YYREEE (reference sequence). V lost 5 bases, J lost 4 bases, and 11 bases stayed unmatched. CDR3: CASRQTGLAVPDTQYF. CDR3 coding DNA: TGTGCCAGCAGACAAACGGGACTAGCAGTTCCAGATACGCAGTATTTT.

The V call is TRBV11-3, the J call TRBJ1-1; 8 bases are a match to TRBD1. Germline-derived CDR1 and CDR2 are SGHNT and YENEEA. The V gene end was trimmed by 5 bases and the J gene end by 3 bases; junction bases not matched to a gene: 8. The CDR3 runs to 15 residues. CDR3 region: CASSQGSGGHTEAFF. The CDR3 nucleotides are TGTGCCAGCAGCCAAGGCTCAGGGGGCCACACTGAAGCTTTCTTT.

CDR3 bases: TGCAGCGTGGTGAAGGCGGTTATGAACACTGAAGCTTTCTTT. It yields the protein CSVVKAVMNTEAFF. The rearrangement uses TRBV29-1 and TRBJ1-1; D call uncertain. Looked up from germline, CDR1 is SQVTM and CDR2 is ANQGSEA. The CDR3 covers 14 residues. The V end was cut by 6 bases, the J end by 0 bases, with 14 bases between.

The rearrangement links TRBV7-8 to TRBJ1-2, with D unresolved. CDR1 SGHVS and CDR2 FQNEAQ come from the germline V gene. The CDR3 has 13 amino acids. The V and J ends lost 3 bases and 4 bases respectively, with 9 bases between them. As DNA, the CDR3 is TGTGCCAGCAGCTTCGGAGGCGGCTATGGCTACACCTTC. As protein: CASSFGGGYGYTF.

The V gene is TRBV30, the J gene TRBJ2-3; 9 bases map to TRBD1. From germline, CDR1 is GTSNPN and CDR2 SVGIG (reference sequence). Trimming cost V 1 base and J 5 bases; bases outside gene matches: 4. This CDR3 has 14 residues. In DNA, the CDR3 is TGTGCCTGGAGTGGGACAGGGGTGGGAGATACGCAGTATTTT. The encoded protein is CAWSGTGVGDTQYF.

This clone was seen just once. The genes are TRBV18 and TRBJ1-4; the match to TRBD1 covers 7 bases. V shed 3 bases, J shed 6 bases, and the junction held 7 bases outside the gene matches. This CDR3 spans 15 amino acids. In germline, CDR1 is KGHSH, CDR2 LQKENI. CDR3 amino acids: CASSPQGQSYEKLFF. CDR3 in DNA: TGTGCCAGCTCACCGCAGGGACAGTCTTATGAAAAACTGTTTTTT. Filled out from reference TRBV18 and TRBJ1-4, the complete variable domain reads NAGVMQNPRHLVRRRGQEARLRCSPMKGHSHVYWYRQLPEEGLKFMVYLQKENIIDESGMPKERFSAEFPKEGPSILRIQQVVRGDSAAYFCASSPQGQSYEKLFFGSGTQLSVL.

The chain is built from TRBV1 and TRBJ1-4; TRBD1 is the table's D call and was not checked against the DNA. TRBV1 is described as a pseudogene. This CDR3 spans 22 amino acids. This CDR3 reads CTSSQALATTGQGKGTNEKLFF. In DNA, the CDR3 is TGCACCAGCAGCCAAGCTCTTGCTACAACGGGACAGGGAAAAGGGACTAATGAAAAACTGTTTTTT.

V is TRBV7-9 and J is TRBJ1-1; D unresolved. V gave up 5 bases and J gave up 6 bases, with 7 bases separating them. Germline values: CDR1 SEHNR, CDR2 FQNEAQ (reference sequence). This CDR3 comprises 11 residues. The CDR3 nucleotides are TGTGCCAGCAGCCCTCGTCCTGAAGCTTTCTTT. Amino acids: CASSPRPEAFF.

The rearrangement joins TRBV29-1 to TRBJ1-1; 8 bases map to TRBD1. CDR1 is SQVTM, CDR2 ANQGSEA, per germline. The ends lost 6 bases at V and 1 base at J; junction bases unmatched: 10. There are 15 residues in the CDR3. The CDR3: CSVRGQGSGNTEAFF. CDR3 coding DNA: TGCAGCGTCCGAGGACAGGGAAGTGGGAACACTGAAGCTTTCTTT.

The chain links TRBV3-1 (or the pseudogene TRBV3-2) to TRBJ2-1; 8 positions match TRBD2. CDR1 is LGHDT, CDR2 YNNKEL, per germline (reference sequence). The CDR3 extends over 16 amino acids. Unmatched junction bases numbered 16, after V lost 7 bases and J lost 8 bases. The CDR3 reads CASNGRGEASRDEQFF. DNA of the CDR3: TGTGCCAGCAACGGGAGGGGGGAGGCATCGAGGGATGAGCAGTTCTTC.

This chain joins TRBV20-1 and TRBJ1-5; possible D gene TRBD1, 5 bases. Germline lookup yields CDR1 DFQATT and CDR2 SNEGSKA (reference sequence). CDR3 length: 14 residues. Trimming took off 3 bases at V and 0 bases at J, with 9 bases between the two ends. The CDR3 region is CSASPQGSNQPQHF. DNA of the CDR3: TGCAGTGCTAGTCCCCAGGGTAGCAATCAGCCCCAGCATTTT.